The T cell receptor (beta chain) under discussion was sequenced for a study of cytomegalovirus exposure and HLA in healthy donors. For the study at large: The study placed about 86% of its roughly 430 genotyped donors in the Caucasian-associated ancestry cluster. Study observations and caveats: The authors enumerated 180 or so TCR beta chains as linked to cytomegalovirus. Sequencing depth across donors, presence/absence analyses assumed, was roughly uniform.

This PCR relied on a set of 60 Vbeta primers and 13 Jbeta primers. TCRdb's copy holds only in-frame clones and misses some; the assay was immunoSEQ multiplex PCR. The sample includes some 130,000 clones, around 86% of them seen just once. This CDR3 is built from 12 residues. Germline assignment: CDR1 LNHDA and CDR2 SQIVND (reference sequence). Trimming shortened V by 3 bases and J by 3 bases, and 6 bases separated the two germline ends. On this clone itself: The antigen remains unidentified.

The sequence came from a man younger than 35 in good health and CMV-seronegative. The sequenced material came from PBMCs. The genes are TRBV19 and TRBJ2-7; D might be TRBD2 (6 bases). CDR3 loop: CASSMGGYEQYF. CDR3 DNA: TGTGCCAGTAGTATGGGGGGCTACGAGCAGTACTTC. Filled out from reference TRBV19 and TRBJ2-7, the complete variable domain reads DGGITQSPKYLFRKEGQNVTLSCEQNLNHDAMYWYRQDPGQGLRLIYYSQIVNDFQKGDIAEGYSVSREKKESFPLTVTSAQKNPTAFYLCASSMGGYEQYFGPGTRLTVT.